This T cell receptor (beta chain) was sequenced for a study of cytomegalovirus exposure and HLA in healthy donors. Regarding the study as a whole: A prior analysis recorded that most TCR beta V segments were productive about 87% or about 30% of the time.

The CDR3 spans 15 residues. CDR1 and CDR2 from the germline V gene are MNHNS and SASEGT. The V segment lost 5 bases and the J segment 0 bases; nucleotides outside the gene matches: 4. To note about this clone: Its antigen is not identified.

Amplification used 60 Vbeta primers and 13 Jbeta primers. Data came from immunoSEQ multiplex PCR; TCRdb stores just in-frame clones and leaves some out. The table records about 140,000 clones, roughly 90% of them present only once. Sample: PBMCs. This rearrangement joins TRBV6-1 to TRBJ1-3, with 7 bases fitting TRBD1. This clonotype originated in a woman in her thirties or forties in good health and CMV-seronegative. The CDR3 region has the DNA TGTGCCAGCAGTAGGACAGGAGACTCTGGAAACACCATATATTTT. Amino acid sequence: CASSRTGDSGNTIYF.